A single sample gave rise to the 2 T cell receptor beta chains below, sequenced in a study of regulatory T cells in long-lasting Graves disease (dated by TCRdb to 2020 to 2022). This specimen's time point label, per the study, means: persistent/refractory GD, antithyroid drugs over 5 years with positive TRAb. For both TCR sequencing and RNA sequencing, RNA was extracted from PBMCs in TRIzol. The receptor library was made with multiplex PCR. TCRdb lists the instrument as Illumina HiSeq 4000. TCR beta libraries were built with iRepertoire HTBI primers and Arm-PCR amplification of CDR3 regions. TCRdb reprocessed the public reads (quality trimming at Q25 with fastp, clone calling with MiXCR) and kept in-frame beta chains. Merged by CDR3 protein, the rows form single entries marked with the most common genes and DNA. This sample has over 300,000 distinct CDR3 sequences in its table, and 15% to 20% of those were observed once. In total, the top ten clones hold about 29% of the sample.

The material sequenced was peripheral blood mononuclear cells (PBMCs), taken when the disease was refractory, from a patient treated with antithyroid drugs. The receptors shown here come from a female donor with Graves disease.

In this sample, this clonotype turned up many times. V usage is TRBV27 and J usage is TRBJ2-7, with D possibly being TRBD1 (5 bases). V lost 2 bases and J 6 bases, leaving 11 bases between the germline ends. This CDR3 comprises 13 residues. CDR1 MNHEY and CDR2 SMNVEV come from the germline V gene (reference sequence). Here the CDR3 DNA reads TGTGCCAGCAGTTTAGGCGGACACGGCGAGCAGTACTTC. Translating gives CASSLGGHGEQYF.

V is TRBV20-1 and J is TRBJ1-4, with a tentative D call TRBD1 (5 bases). The CDR3 extends over 13 amino acids. V lost 3 bases, J lost 7 bases, and 12 bases lay in between. Germline CDR1 DFQATT, CDR2 SNEGSKA (reference sequence). CDR3 in DNA: TGCAGTGCTAGGACAGCAGGAGGTGAAAAACTGTTTTTT. Translated: CSARTAGGEKLFF.